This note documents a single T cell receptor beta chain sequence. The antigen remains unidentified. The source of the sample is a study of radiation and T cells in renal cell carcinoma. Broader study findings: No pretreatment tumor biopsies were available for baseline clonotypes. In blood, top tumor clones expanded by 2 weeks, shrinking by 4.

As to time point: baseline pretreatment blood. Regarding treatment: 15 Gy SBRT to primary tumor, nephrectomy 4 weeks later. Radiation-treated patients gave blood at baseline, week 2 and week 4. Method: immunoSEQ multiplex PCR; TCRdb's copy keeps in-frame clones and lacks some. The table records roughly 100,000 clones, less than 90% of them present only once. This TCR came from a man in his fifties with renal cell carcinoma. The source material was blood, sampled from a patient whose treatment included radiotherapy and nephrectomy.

The CDR3 here is CASSYRVYGTEAFF. In nucleotides, the CDR3 is TGTGCCAGCAGCTACAGGGTCTATGGCACTGAAGCTTTCTTT. The chain links TRBV28 to TRBJ1-1, with D perhaps matching TRBD1 (6 bases). Per germline, CDR1 MDHEN and CDR2 SYDVKM. V was pared by 6 bases and J by 4 bases, with 15 bases between. CDR3 length: 14 residues. Full variable domain (missing parts from reference TRBV28 and TRBJ1-1): DVKVTQSSRYLVKRTGEKVFLECVQDMDHENMFWYRQDPGLGLRLIYFSYDVKMKEKGDIPEGYSVSREKKERFSLILESASTNQTSMYLCASSYRVYGTEAFFGQGTRLTVV.